This entry lists 6 T cell receptor beta chains sequenced from one sample in a study of blood T cell repertoires in COVID-19. Sequencing was performed with immunoSEQ multiplex PCR; in TCRdb, only in-frame clones are kept and a portion is missing. The table records about 320,000 clones, approximately 90% of them present only once. Sequencing input: PBMCs or T cells enriched from blood (not recorded which). Every receptor here comes from a young woman who had recovered from COVID-19.

This rearrangement joins TRBV4-2 to TRBJ1-2; D ambiguous. V lost 4 bases and J 3 bases, leaving 12 bases between the germline ends. The CDR3 runs to 14 residues. Germline V lookup: CDR1 LGHNA, CDR2 YNFKEQ. CDR3 DNA: TGTGCCAGCAGCCTTACAGCAGGCGACTATGGCTACACCTTC. This codes for CASSLTAGDYGYTF.

The chain has TRBV14 and TRBJ2-7; no firm D call. The CDR3 covers 13 residues. V gave up 3 bases and J gave up 3 bases, with 9 bases separating them. CDR1 SGHDN and CDR2 FVKESK come from the germline V gene. CDR3 residues: CASSHHHGYEQYF. In nucleotides, the CDR3 is TGTGCCAGCAGCCACCACCACGGCTACGAGCAGTACTTC.

The V and J genes are TRBV4-1 and TRBJ1-1; D possibly corresponds to TRBD1 (5 bases). The CDR3 is 16 residues long. V gave up 3 bases and J gave up 0 bases, with 14 bases separating them. Germline V CDR1 and CDR2: MGHRA, YSYEKL. The DNA for the CDR3 is TGCGCCAGCAGCCAGGAGGGGCGGGGAATGAACACTGAAGCTTTCTTT. Translation gives CASSQEGRGMNTEAFF.

This chain connects TRBV7-8 to TRBJ2-1; 9 positions agree with TRBD2. CDR1 and CDR2 (germline): SGHVS, FQNEAQ. The CDR3 totals 16 residues. With V trimmed by 4 bases and J by 3 bases, 7 bases remained unmatched. CDR3 residues: CASSSRRGGRYNEQFF. Here the CDR3 DNA reads TGTGCCAGCAGCTCGAGGCGGGGGGGACGCTACAATGAGCAGTTCTTC.

The J gene is TRBJ1-2, the V gene TRBV15; 12 bases match TRBD1. After removal of 0 bases from V and 6 bases from J, the junction contained 8 bases not matched to a gene. The CDR3 extends over 17 amino acids. Germline V gene data show CDR1 as LNHNV and CDR2 as YYDKDF (reference sequence). In DNA, the CDR3 is TGTGCCACCAGCAGAGATAGCTCCGGGACAGGGGGCGATGGCTACACCTTC. Its translation: CATSRDSSGTGGDGYTF. Variable domain in full (rest from reference TRBV15 and TRBJ1-2): DAMVIQNPRYQVTQFGKPVTLSCSQTLNHNVMYWYQQKSSQAPKLLFHYYDKDFNNEADTPDNFQSRRPNTSFCFLDIRSPGLGDTAMYLCATSRDSSGTGGDGYTFGSGTRLTVV.

The chain is built from TRBV5-6 and TRBJ2-1; TRBD2 aligns across 11 bases. The V and J ends lost 3 bases and 6 bases, in that order; junction bases with no gene match: 8. The germline V gene encodes CDR1 SGHDT and CDR2 YYEEEE. This CDR3 is built from 16 residues. This CDR3 reads CASSSRTSGRPNEQFF. The CDR3 DNA reads TGTGCCAGCAGCTCCCGGACTAGCGGGCGACCCAATGAGCAGTTCTTC.